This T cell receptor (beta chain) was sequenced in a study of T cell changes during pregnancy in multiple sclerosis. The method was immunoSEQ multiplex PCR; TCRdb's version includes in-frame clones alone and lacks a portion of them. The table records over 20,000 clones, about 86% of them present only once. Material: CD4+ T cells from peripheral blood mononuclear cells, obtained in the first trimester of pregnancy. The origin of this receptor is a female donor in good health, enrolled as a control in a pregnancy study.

CDR3 sequence (DNA): TGTGCCAGCAGCCCCGGGACTAGAGGCACCGGGGAGCTGTTTTTT. Encoded protein: CASSPGTRGTGELFF. The genes are TRBV7-6 and TRBJ2-2; the match to TRBD2 covers 8 bases. Per germline, CDR1 SGHVS and CDR2 FNYEAQ. This CDR3 is built from 15 residues. V was clipped by 5 bases and J by 4 bases; unmatched bases: 6.